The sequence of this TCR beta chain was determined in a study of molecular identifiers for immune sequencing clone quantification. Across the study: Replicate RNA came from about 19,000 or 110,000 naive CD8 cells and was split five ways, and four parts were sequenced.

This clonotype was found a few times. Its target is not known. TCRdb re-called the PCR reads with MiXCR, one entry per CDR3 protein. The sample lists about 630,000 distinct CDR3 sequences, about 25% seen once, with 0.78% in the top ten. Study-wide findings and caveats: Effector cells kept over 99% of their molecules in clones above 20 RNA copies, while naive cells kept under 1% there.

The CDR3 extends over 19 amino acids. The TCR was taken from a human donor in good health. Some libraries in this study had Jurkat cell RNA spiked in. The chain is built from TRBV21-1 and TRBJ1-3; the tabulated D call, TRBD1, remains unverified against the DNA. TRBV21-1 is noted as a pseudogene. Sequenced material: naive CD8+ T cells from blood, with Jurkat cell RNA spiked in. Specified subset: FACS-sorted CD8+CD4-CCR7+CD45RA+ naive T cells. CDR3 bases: TGTGCCAGCAGCAAAGGACAGGGCGAACAACCGGACTCTGGAAACACCATATATTTT. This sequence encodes CASSKGQGEQPDSGNTIYF.